These 31 T cell receptor beta chains came from one sample sequenced in a study of T cell responses to AZD1222 COVID-19 vaccine. Method: immunoSEQ multiplex PCR; TCRdb's copy keeps in-frame clones and lacks some. The sample shows about 100,000 clones, approximately 89% of them seen only once. The sequencing used peripheral blood, collected on day 0 of AZD1222 vaccination. These receptors all come from an adult in good health.

V is TRBV7-3 and J is TRBJ1-1; D is perhaps TRBD1 (5 bases). Germline V CDR1 and CDR2: SGHTA, FQGTGA. CDR3 length equals 13 residues. Trimming took 5 bases from V and 4 from J, leaving 11 bases between them. The CDR3 sequence: CASSPDSFTEAFF. The CDR3 DNA follows: TGTGCCAGCAGCCCCGACAGTTTCACTGAAGCTTTCTTT. Full variable domain (outside the CDR3, taken from reference TRBV7-3 and TRBJ1-1): GAGVSQTPSNKVTEKGKYVELRCDPISGHTALYWYRQSLGQGPEFLIYFQGTGAADDSGLPNDRFFAVRPEGSVSTLKIQRTERGDSAVYLCASSPDSFTEAFFGQGTRLTVV.

This chain uses TRBV9 with TRBJ2-3, with 12 nucleotides matching TRBD2. Unmatched junction bases numbered 5, after V lost 0 bases and J lost 0 bases. The CDR3 is 18 amino acids. Looked up from germline, CDR1 is SGDLS and CDR2 is YYNGEE. In DNA form, the CDR3 reads TGTGCCAGCAGCGTAGCCACTAGCGGGGGGTCTAGCACAGATACGCAGTATTTT. It translates to CASSVATSGGSSTDTQYF.

The chain is built from TRBV25-1 and TRBJ2-1, with D perhaps given as TRBD1 or TRBD2 (5 bases each). V lost 8 bases to trimming and J lost 4 bases, with 12 bases between them. In germline, CDR1 is MGHDK, CDR2 SYGVNS. The CDR3 totals 13 residues. The CDR3 DNA reads as TGTGCCAGCGGACGGGGCCTGTACAATGAGCAGTTCTTC. Its protein is CASGRGLYNEQFF.

The chain employs TRBV18 and TRBJ1-3; D gene uncertain. There are 15 residues in the CDR3. Germline V gene sequence: CDR1 KGHSH, CDR2 LQKENI. V lost 6 bases, J lost 0 bases, and 12 bases lay in between. The CDR3 nucleotides are TGTGCCAGCTCGCCAGACGGGAACTCTGGAAACACCATATATTTT. Translated, it gives CASSPDGNSGNTIYF.

The rearrangement uses TRBV10-1 and TRBJ2-1; 10 bases are shared with TRBD2. V lost 5 bases, J lost 6 bases, and 7 bases stayed unmatched. The CDR3 totals 15 residues. Per the germline V gene, CDR1 is WNHNN and CDR2 is SYGVQD (reference sequence). The CDR3 bases are TGCGCCAGCAGTCCCGGGACTAGCGTATTCAATGAGCAGTTCTTC. This translates into CASSPGTSVFNEQFF.

The V gene is TRBV14, the J gene TRBJ1-2; 7 nucleotides match TRBD1. V lost 4 bases, J lost 4 bases, and 3 bases stayed unmatched. The CDR3 has 13 amino acids. Per germline, CDR1 SGHDN and CDR2 FVKESK. In DNA, the CDR3 is TGTGCCAGCAGCCGGGGACAGACCTATGGCTACACCTTC. Its protein is CASSRGQTYGYTF.

This rearrangement joins TRBV18 to TRBJ2-5, with D maybe TRBD1 (5 bases). V was trimmed by 4 bases and J by 1 base, leaving 10 bases between them. The V gene's germline CDR1 is KGHSH and CDR2 LQKENI. The CDR3 runs to 14 residues. The CDR3 nucleotides read TGTGCCAGCTCACTGGGCAGGGCCCAAGAGACCCAGTACTTC. Encoded protein: CASSLGRAQETQYF.

V and J are TRBV15 and TRBJ1-5; D may be TRBD1 (5 bases). The germline V and J ends were trimmed by 0 bases and 6 bases, with 9 bases remaining between them. Germline-derived CDR1 and CDR2 are LNHNV and YYDKDF (reference sequence). CDR3 length: 14 residues. The CDR3 sequence is CATSRDRGGQPQHF. DNA for the CDR3: TGTGCCACCAGCAGAGATCGGGGCGGTCAGCCCCAGCATTTT.

The gene calls are TRBV28 and TRBJ1-5; D is ambiguous. The germline V gene encodes CDR1 MDHEN and CDR2 SYDVKM. This CDR3 contains 13 residues. V dropped 4 bases and J dropped 2 bases, with 6 bases sitting between them. In nucleotides, the CDR3 is TGTGCCAGCAGTTCCGGGGGCAATCAGCCCCAGCATTTT. This sequence encodes CASSSGGNQPQHF. Variable domain in full (rest from reference TRBV28 and TRBJ1-5): DVKVTQSSRYLVKRTGEKVFLECVQDMDHENMFWYRQDPGLGLRLIYFSYDVKMKEKGDIPEGYSVSREKKERFSLILESASTNQTSMYLCASSSGGNQPQHFGDGTRLSIL.

This clone appeared once. The chain links TRBV5-4 to TRBJ2-4, with D possibly matching TRBD2 (5 bases). The germline V gene has CDR1 SGHNT and CDR2 YYREEE (reference sequence). This CDR3 contains 14 residues. V lost 1 base to trimming and J lost 1 base, with 6 bases between them. CDR3 protein: CASSLWEAKNIQYF. CDR3 coding DNA: TGTGCCAGCAGCTTGTGGGAGGCCAAAAACATTCAGTACTTC. Drawing the rest from reference TRBV5-4 and TRBJ2-4, the complete variable domain is ETGVTQSPTHLIKTRGQQVTLRCSSQSGHNTVSWYQQALGQGPQFIFQYYREEENGRGNFPPRFSGLQFPNYSSELNVNALELDDSALYLCASSLWEAKNIQYFGAGTRLSVL.

The chain recombines TRBV5-1 with TRBJ2-3; D call uncertain. The CDR3 length is 17 residues. The V end lost 0 bases, the J end lost 0 bases, and 14 bases lay between the germline ends. The germline gives CDR1 SGHRS, CDR2 YFSETQ. CDR3 protein: CASSLGLPSPSTDTQYF. The CDR3 nucleotides read TGCGCCAGCAGCTTGGGTTTGCCATCTCCTAGCACAGATACGCAGTATTTT.

CDR3 nucleotide sequence: TGCGCCAGCAGCCAAGATAGAGGAGTGAGCGCGGGACGCTACAATGAGCAGTTCTTC. Translating gives CASSQDRGVSAGRYNEQFF. The rearrangement uses TRBV4-3 and TRBJ2-1, with D possibly matching TRBD2 (6 bases). The CDR3 is 19 residues long. CDR1 is LGHNA, CDR2 YSLEER, per germline. V dropped 0 bases and J dropped 3 bases, with 21 bases sitting between them.

The chain carries TRBV5-1 and TRBJ2-2; 7 nucleotides align to TRBD1. CDR1 is SGHRS and CDR2 is YFSETQ in the germline V gene. Trimming cost V 0 bases and J 2 bases; bases outside gene matches: 4. The length of the CDR3 is 16 residues. This chain's CDR3 is CASSLEQGVNTGELFF. The CDR3 bases are TGCGCCAGCAGCTTGGAGCAGGGGGTTAACACCGGGGAGCTGTTTTTT.

This clone was counted a few times. This chain uses TRBV6-2 or TRBV6-3 with TRBJ1-2; no clear D gene. Trimming took 4 bases from V and 4 from J, leaving 13 bases between them. CDR1 and CDR2 (germline): MNHEY, SVGEGT. This CDR3 contains 14 residues. The CDR3 sequence is CASSSVSASYGYTF. The CDR3 nucleotides read TGTGCCAGCAGTTCCGTATCGGCTTCCTATGGCTACACCTTC.

The V call is TRBV7-2, the J call TRBJ2-2, with 7 nucleotides matching TRBD1. This CDR3 spans 15 amino acids. The trim removed 6 bases at V and 5 bases at J, leaving 9 bases unmatched. Germline values: CDR1 SGHTA, CDR2 FQGNSA. For the CDR3, the DNA is TGTGCCAGCAGTCGGACAGGCGAGGGTACCGGGGAGCTGTTTTTT. The encoded protein is CASSRTGEGTGELFF.

V and J are TRBV11-2 and TRBJ1-6; D possibly corresponds to TRBD1 (5 bases). V was trimmed by 8 bases and J by 9 bases, leaving 8 bases between them. This CDR3 is built from 11 residues. Germline V gene data show CDR1 as SGHAT and CDR2 as FQNNGV. CDR3 coding DNA: TGTGCCAGCGGACACACTTCACCCCTCCACTTT. Protein product: CASGHTSPLHF.

The rearrangement uses TRBV28 and TRBJ1-5, with D possibly TRBD1 on 5 matching bases. CDR3 length equals 15 residues. The V and J ends lost 5 bases and 8 bases respectively, with 19 bases between them. The V gene's germline CDR1 is MDHEN and CDR2 SYDVKM. DNA for the CDR3: TGTGCCAGCAGTCCGAGTGGGGGGGGGTATAAGCCCCAGCATTTT. This translates into CASSPSGGGYKPQHF. Variable domain in full (rest from reference TRBV28 and TRBJ1-5): DVKVTQSSRYLVKRTGEKVFLECVQDMDHENMFWYRQDPGLGLRLIYFSYDVKMKEKGDIPEGYSVSREKKERFSLILESASTNQTSMYLCASSPSGGGYKPQHFGDGTRLSIL.

This clone was observed a handful of times. The chain joins TRBV4-2 to TRBJ1-1; the D gene is possibly TRBD1 (5 bases). The CDR3 is 14 residues long. Trimming stripped 4 bases from V and 1 base from J, with 10 bases between. Germline V gives CDR1 LGHNA, CDR2 YNFKEQ. The CDR3 nucleotides are TGTGCCAGCAGCCGGCAACAGGAGAACACTGAAGCTTTCTTT. Residues: CASSRQQENTEAFF.

The CDR3 DNA sequence: TGTGCCACCAGCACTGGGACTAGCGCAAATGAGCAGTTCTTC. This codes for CATSTGTSANEQFF. The gene calls are TRBV15 and TRBJ2-1; 10 positions match TRBD2. The V and J ends lost 4 bases and 7 bases, in that order; junction bases with no gene match: 4. The CDR3 sequence is 14 residues long. The germline V gene has CDR1 LNHNV and CDR2 YYDKDF (reference sequence).

This clone was seen a handful of times. This chain links TRBV20-1 with TRBJ2-7, with 7 bases identical to TRBD1. CDR3 length: 13 amino acids. V lost 3 bases to trimming and J lost 3 bases; unmatched junction nucleotides: 5. From germline, CDR1 is DFQATT and CDR2 SNEGSKA (reference sequence). DNA of the CDR3: TGCAGTGCTAGTTGGCCAGGGGGCTACGAGCAGTACTTC. It is translated as CSASWPGGYEQYF.

The rearrangement links TRBV24-1 to TRBJ2-1; 12 nucleotides match TRBD2. The CDR3 loop spans 15 amino acids. In germline, CDR1 is KGHDR, CDR2 SFDVKD. V shed 3 bases and J 8 bases; nucleotides not matched to a gene: 4. This CDR3 reads CATSDGASGRDEQFF. The CDR3 DNA follows: TGTGCCACCAGTGATGGGGCTAGCGGGAGGGATGAGCAGTTCTTC.

The chain combines TRBV3-1 (or the pseudogene TRBV3-2) with TRBJ2-1; D ambiguous. V lost 0 bases to trimming and J lost 6 bases, with 6 bases between them. This CDR3 is 13 amino acids long. Germline V gene lookup returns CDR1 LGHDT and CDR2 YNNKEL (reference sequence). The CDR3 DNA sequence: TGTGCCAGCAGCCAAGAAATGTCCAATGAGCAGTTCTTC. Translation: CASSQEMSNEQFF.

The chain links TRBV15 to TRBJ2-2; D gene unclear. Germline V gene sequence: CDR1 LNHNV, CDR2 YYDKDF (reference sequence). The CDR3 is 13 amino acids. V was pared by 3 bases and J by 7 bases, with 9 bases between. CDR3: CATSSFINGELFF. In DNA form, the CDR3 reads TGTGCCACCAGCAGTTTTATAAACGGGGAGCTGTTTTTT.

V and J are TRBV28 and TRBJ1-2; TRBD1 might be the D (5 bases). V lost 3 bases and J lost 7, with 18 bases in between. The CDR3 spans 15 residues. The germline V gene has CDR1 MDHEN and CDR2 SYDVKM. In nucleotides, the CDR3 is TGTGCCAGCAGTTTTCGTCCAGGCCCGCAGGGTGGCTACACCTTC. Amino acids: CASSFRPGPQGGYTF.

The rearrangement uses TRBV19 and TRBJ1-1; no definite D call. The CDR3 runs to 13 residues. Trimming pared 4 bases from V and 2 bases from J, leaving 8 bases between. Germline assignment: CDR1 LNHDA and CDR2 SQIVND (reference sequence). The DNA of the CDR3 is TGTGCCAGTAGTACCTCTTATAACACTGAAGCTTTCTTT. It specifies CASSTSYNTEAFF.

This chain connects TRBV14 to TRBJ1-3; D remains ambiguous. The V end lost 2 bases, the J end lost 0 bases, and 14 bases lay between the germline ends. CDR3 length: 17 residues. CDR1 and CDR2 from the germline V gene are SGHDN and FVKESK. The CDR3 nucleotides are TGTGCCAGCAGCCAAACCGAGTACACCTACTCTGGAAACACCATATATTTT. Residues: CASSQTEYTYSGNTIYF.

The genes are TRBV6-1 and TRBJ2-4; 8 bases align to TRBD1. Germline V gene data show CDR1 as MNHNS and CDR2 as SASEGT. This CDR3 region has 20 residues. V trimming: 2 bases; J trimming: 0 bases; junction bases outside the gene matches: 15. The CDR3 loop is CASSEWVGQGMVPAKNIQYF. The CDR3 bases are TGTGCCAGCAGTGAATGGGTAGGACAGGGAATGGTACCAGCCAAAAACATTCAGTACTTC.

The rearrangement joins TRBV27 to TRBJ2-5, with D perhaps matching TRBD1 (6 bases). The CDR3 spans 14 residues. Germline V lookup: CDR1 MNHEY, CDR2 SMNVEV (reference sequence). Deletions cut 5 bases from V and 9 bases from J, with 19 bases between. The CDR3 DNA reads as TGTGCCAGCAGTGAACCCGGGACACCCGGATCCCAGTACTTC. Translating gives CASSEPGTPGSQYF.

V usage is TRBV5-1 and J usage is TRBJ2-1; no definite D call. The length of the CDR3 is 12 residues. The V gene lost 1 base and the J gene lost 5 bases, with 4 bases spanning the gap. The germline CDR1 and CDR2 sequences are SGHRS and YFSETQ. The CDR3 reads CASSLTDNEQFF. CDR3 coding DNA: TGCGCCAGCAGCTTGACAGACAATGAGCAGTTCTTC.

Only one count was recorded for this clone. V usage is TRBV18 and J usage is TRBJ1-2, with D possibly TRBD1 on 6 matching bases. Germline assignment: CDR1 KGHSH and CDR2 LQKENI. V was shortened by 6 bases and J by 2 bases, with 22 bases between the two germline ends. The CDR3 sequence is 17 residues long. The CDR3 spells CASSPQATGFENYGYTF. In DNA, the CDR3 is TGTGCCAGCTCGCCCCAGGCTACAGGGTTTGAAAACTATGGCTACACCTTC.

The chain couples TRBV27 to TRBJ2-6, with TRBD1 matching over 8 bases. Germline trimming cut 6 bases from V and 4 bases from J; bases unmatched to any gene: 14. This CDR3 is built from 18 residues. Germline assignment: CDR1 MNHEY and CDR2 SMNVEV (reference sequence). The CDR3 bases are TGTGCCAGCAGCCACGAGGGGACAGGAGGCGGGGGGGCCAACGTCCTGACTTTC. Translation gives CASSHEGTGGGGANVLTF.